This TCR beta chain comes out of a study of cytomegalovirus exposure and HLA in healthy donors. The study's findings and limits: It was assumed in the presence/absence analyses that sequencing depth was roughly uniform across donors. It was likely that a cluster of highly shared sequence variants was a sequencing artifact.

The PCR was carried out with 60 Vbeta primers and 13 Jbeta primers. Assay: immunoSEQ multiplex PCR; the TCRdb copy retains only in-frame clones and omits some. The repertoire holds under 70,000 clones, with roughly 88% as singletons. Germline CDR1 reads SGDLS; CDR2 reads YYNGEE. Germline trimming cut 4 bases from V and 5 bases from J; bases unmatched to any gene: 6. The CDR3 runs 16 residues. As concerns this clone: Antigen: not known.

The receptor comes from a woman between 25 and 40 years old in good health and CMV-seronegative. The chain uses TRBV9 and TRBJ2-1, with 13 bases aligning to TRBD2. Material for sequencing was PBMCs. The CDR3 DNA sequence: TGTGCCAGCAGCATAAAGGGACTAGCGGGAAACAATGAGCAGTTCTTC. Translating it yields CASSIKGLAGNNEQFF.